These 15 T cell receptor beta chains came from one sample sequenced in a study of blood T cell repertoires in COVID-19. This table comes from immunoSEQ multiplex PCR, and its TCRdb copy is limited to in-frame clones, with some not included. This sample has 250,000 to 350,000 clones; under 95% occur once, and the top ten carry around 2.5%. What was sequenced was PBMCs or T cells enriched from blood (not recorded which). The receptors come from a man between 60 and 75 years old who had recovered from COVID-19.

CDR3 bases: TGTGCCAGCAGTTTGAACAGGGGGAACGGCTACACCTTC. This codes for CASSLNRGNGYTF. This chain connects TRBV28 to TRBJ1-2; the match to TRBD1 covers 8 bases. The CDR3 is made up of 13 amino acids. J was trimmed by 8 bases and V by 3 bases; bases with no gene match: 5. Germline V gene lookup returns CDR1 MDHEN and CDR2 SYDVKM.

The V call is TRBV19, the J call TRBJ1-1, with TRBD1 as a possible D gene (5 bases). With 6 bases removed from V and 0 bases from J, the gap between germline ends came to 11 bases. Germline CDR1 is LNHDA and CDR2 is SQIVND (reference sequence). The CDR3 runs to 14 residues. CDR3 residues: CASRQARLNTEAFF. The CDR3 DNA reads as TGTGCCAGTAGACAGGCTAGACTGAACACTGAAGCTTTCTTT.

This clone has just one count. This chain connects TRBV3-1 (or the pseudogene TRBV3-2) to TRBJ2-7; 12 bases map to TRBD2. CDR3 length: 16 residues. Germline loops: CDR1 LGHDT, CDR2 YNNKEL (reference sequence). V shed 4 bases, J shed 1 base, and the junction held 5 bases outside the gene matches. The CDR3 reads CASSPTTSGRSYEQYF. The CDR3 nucleotides read TGTGCCAGCAGCCCCACAACTAGCGGGAGGTCCTACGAGCAGTACTTC.

In this sample, this clone is medium-sized (0.01 to 0.1%). The genes are TRBV6-2 or TRBV6-3 and TRBJ2-7; 8 positions agree with TRBD2. V lost 6 bases to trimming and J lost 4 bases; unmatched junction nucleotides: 11. Germline CDR1 and CDR2: MNHEY and SVGEGT. The CDR3 is 15 amino acids. This CDR3 is CASSPAAGGPYEQYF. The CDR3, as DNA: TGTGCCAGCAGCCCCGCGGCGGGGGGCCCATACGAGCAGTACTTC.

This chain joins TRBV7-9 and TRBJ2-1; 9 bases match TRBD2. This CDR3 contains 16 residues. Trimming took 1 base from V and 4 from J; bases not matched to a gene: 5. Germline V gene lookup returns CDR1 SEHNR and CDR2 FQNEAQ (reference sequence). CDR3 in DNA: TGTGCCAGCAGCTTAGTGGGCGGGAGGGCGTACAATGAGCAGTTCTTC. It encodes CASSLVGGRAYNEQFF.

The gene calls are TRBV18 and TRBJ2-7, with 10 bases aligning to TRBD2. Unmatched junction bases numbered 5, after V lost 2 bases and J lost 7 bases. The CDR3 length is 14 residues. Germline V gene data show CDR1 as KGHSH and CDR2 as LQKENI. CDR3 amino acids: CASSPTSGNGEQYF. As DNA, the CDR3 is TGTGCCAGCTCACCAACTAGCGGGAATGGAGAGCAGTACTTC.

The CDR3 protein is CASSLGYTEAFF. The DNA for the CDR3 is TGTGCCAGCAGCCTCGGTTACACTGAAGCTTTCTTT. The chain links TRBV6-5 to TRBJ1-1; no clear D. This CDR3 comprises 12 residues. With 6 bases removed from V and 3 bases from J, the gap between germline ends came to 8 bases. Germline lookup yields CDR1 MNHEY and CDR2 SVGAGI.

The chain has TRBV7-9 and TRBJ1-2, with D unresolved. Trimming shortened V by 9 bases and J by 10 bases, and 15 bases separated the two germline ends. Germline values: CDR1 SEHNR, CDR2 FQNEAQ (reference sequence). The length of the CDR3 is 11 residues. The chain's CDR3 is CASNEGRSYTF. The CDR3 bases are TGTGCCAGTAACGAAGGGAGGTCCTACACCTTC.

The chain links TRBV10-3 to TRBJ2-7; 10 bases map to TRBD1. Germline values: CDR1 ENHRY, CDR2 SYGVKD. The J segment lost 5 bases and the V segment lost 8 bases, leaving 6 bases of the junction unmatched. This CDR3 has 13 residues. CDR3 sequence: CAISSGTGDEQYF. The CDR3 region has the DNA TGTGCCATCTCATCCGGGACAGGGGACGAGCAGTACTTC.

The gene calls are TRBV27 and TRBJ1-2; TRBD1 agrees at 8 bases. The CDR3 is 15 residues long. V shed 5 bases, J shed 3 bases, and the junction held 8 bases outside the gene matches. Per germline, CDR1 MNHEY and CDR2 SMNVEV (reference sequence). The CDR3 sequence: CASSPGQGPYYGYTF. CDR3 bases: TGTGCCAGCAGTCCCGGACAGGGACCCTACTATGGCTACACCTTC.

The genes are TRBV27 and TRBJ2-2; possibly TRBD2 for D (6 bases). Germline V gene data show CDR1 as MNHEY and CDR2 as SMNVEV (reference sequence). This CDR3 is built from 15 residues. The V and J ends lost 5 bases and 3 bases respectively, with 13 bases between them. As DNA, the CDR3 is TGTGCCAGCAGTCCGCGGGACTTATACACCGGGGAGCTGTTTTTT. Translated: CASSPRDLYTGELFF.

The chain combines TRBV6-5 with TRBJ1-2, with TRBD1 identical over 10 bases. CDR1 and CDR2 from the germline V gene are MNHEY and SVGAGI. With V trimmed by 5 bases and J by 2 bases, 5 bases remained unmatched. This CDR3 spans 15 amino acids. The CDR3 reads CASSRQGAMNYGYTF. CDR3 DNA sequence: TGTGCCAGCAGTCGACAGGGGGCGATGAACTATGGCTACACCTTC.

The rearrangement links TRBV2 to TRBJ2-1; 9 bases are a match to TRBD2. CDR1 is SNHLY, CDR2 FYNNEI, per germline. The CDR3 totals 15 residues. The junction had 4 bases not matched to a gene; V was cut back by 3 bases and J by 4 bases. CDR3: CASSEGTSIYNEQFF. The DNA of the CDR3 is TGTGCCAGCAGTGAGGGGACTAGCATATACAATGAGCAGTTCTTC.

The chain combines TRBV11-2 with TRBJ1-5; perhaps TRBD1 as D (6 bases). The CDR3 length is 18 residues. CDR1 is SGHAT and CDR2 is FQNNGV in the germline V gene. V shed 5 bases and J shed 0 bases, with 20 bases lying between them. Here the CDR3 reads CASSPGQLGPYSNQPQHF. DNA for the CDR3: TGTGCCAGCAGCCCGGGACAATTAGGGCCTTATAGCAATCAGCCCCAGCATTTT.

V is TRBV5-8 and J is TRBJ2-2; weak D call: TRBD1 (6 bases). The CDR3 is made up of 15 amino acids. Germline-derived CDR1 and CDR2 are SGHTS and YDEGEE. With 2 bases removed from V and 0 bases from J, the gap between germline ends came to 8 bases. CDR3 nucleotide sequence: TGTGCCAGCAGCTTTAAGGGGGCGAACACCGGGGAGCTGTTTTTT. As protein: CASSFKGANTGELFF.